The present T cell receptor beta chain was sequenced within a study of blood T cells in healthy people across ages. A second PCR of 7 to 11 cycles used a sample-barcoded 5' primer and a J-beta primer mix. TCRdb recomputed calls from the 5' RACE reads with MiXCR, one row per CDR3 protein. The table lists 600,000 or so distinct CDR3 sequences, under 55% of them singletons, with approximately 25% in the top ten. V lost 6 bases and J lost 7; bases outside the gene matches: 6. CDR1 MDHEN and CDR2 SYDVKM come from the germline V gene. This CDR3 is 14 amino acids long. This sequence joins TRBV28 and TRBJ1-6; 7 bases line up with TRBD1. Sequencing was done on a sample of blood. The receptor was derived from a man older than 75 in good health. The CDR3 bases are TGTGCCAGCAGCCGGGACAGTGGAAATTCACCCCTCCACTTT. It translates to CASSRDSGNSPLHF.